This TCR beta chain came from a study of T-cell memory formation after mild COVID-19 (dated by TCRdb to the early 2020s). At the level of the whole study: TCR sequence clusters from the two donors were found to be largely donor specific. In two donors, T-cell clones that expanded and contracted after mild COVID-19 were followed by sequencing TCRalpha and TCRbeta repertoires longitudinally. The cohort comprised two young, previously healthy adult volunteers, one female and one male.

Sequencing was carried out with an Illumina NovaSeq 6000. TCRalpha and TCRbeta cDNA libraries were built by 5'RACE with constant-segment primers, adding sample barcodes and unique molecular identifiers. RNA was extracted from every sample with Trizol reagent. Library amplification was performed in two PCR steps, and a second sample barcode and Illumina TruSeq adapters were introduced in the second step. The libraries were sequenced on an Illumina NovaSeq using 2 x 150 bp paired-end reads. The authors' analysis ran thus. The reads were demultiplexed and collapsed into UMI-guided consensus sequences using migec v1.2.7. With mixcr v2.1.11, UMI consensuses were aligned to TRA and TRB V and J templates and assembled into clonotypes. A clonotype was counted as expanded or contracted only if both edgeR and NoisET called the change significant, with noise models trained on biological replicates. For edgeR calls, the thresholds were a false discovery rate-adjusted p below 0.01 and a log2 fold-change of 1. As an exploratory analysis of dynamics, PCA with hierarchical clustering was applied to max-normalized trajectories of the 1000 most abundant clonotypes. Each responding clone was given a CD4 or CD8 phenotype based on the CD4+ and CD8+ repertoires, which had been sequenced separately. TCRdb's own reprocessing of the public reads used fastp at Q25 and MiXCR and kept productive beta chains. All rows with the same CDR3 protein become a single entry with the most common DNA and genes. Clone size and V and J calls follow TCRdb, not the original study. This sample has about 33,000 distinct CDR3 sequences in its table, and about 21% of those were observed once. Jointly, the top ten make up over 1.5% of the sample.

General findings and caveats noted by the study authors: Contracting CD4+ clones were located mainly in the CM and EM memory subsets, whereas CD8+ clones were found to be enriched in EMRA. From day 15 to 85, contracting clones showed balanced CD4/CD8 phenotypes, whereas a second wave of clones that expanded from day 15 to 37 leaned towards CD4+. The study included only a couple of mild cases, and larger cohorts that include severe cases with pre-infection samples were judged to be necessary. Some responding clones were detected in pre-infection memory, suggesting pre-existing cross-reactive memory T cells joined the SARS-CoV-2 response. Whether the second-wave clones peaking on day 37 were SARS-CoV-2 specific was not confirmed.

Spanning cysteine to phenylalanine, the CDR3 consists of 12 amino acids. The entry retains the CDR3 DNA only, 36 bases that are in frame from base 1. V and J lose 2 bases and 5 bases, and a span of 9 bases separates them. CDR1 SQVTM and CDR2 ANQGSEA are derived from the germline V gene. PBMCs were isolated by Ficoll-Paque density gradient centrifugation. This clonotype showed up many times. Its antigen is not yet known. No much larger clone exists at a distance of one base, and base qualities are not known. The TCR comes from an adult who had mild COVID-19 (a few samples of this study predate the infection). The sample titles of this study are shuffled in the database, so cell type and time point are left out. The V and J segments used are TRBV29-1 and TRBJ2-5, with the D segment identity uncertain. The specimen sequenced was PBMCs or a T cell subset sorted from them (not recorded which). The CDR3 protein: CSVEFSQETQYF. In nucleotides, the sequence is TGCAGCGTTGAATTTTCCCAGGAGACCCAGTACTTC. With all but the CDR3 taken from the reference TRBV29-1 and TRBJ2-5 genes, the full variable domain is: SAVISQKPSRDICQRGTSLTIQCQVDSQVTMMFWYRQQPGQSLTLIATANQGSEATYESGFVIDKFPISRPNLTFSTLTVSNMSPEDSSIYLCSVEFSQETQYFGPGTRLLVL.